These 12 T cell receptor beta chains originate from one sample sequenced in a study of blood T cell repertoires in COVID-19. The table came from immunoSEQ multiplex PCR; TCRdb's copy has only in-frame clones and leaves some out. Counted here are about 270,000 clones, approximately 84% occurring once; the ten biggest clones make up more than 1.4%. What was sequenced was peripheral blood. The receptor set was obtained from a human donor with COVID-19, enrolled during active disease. The donor label of this sample is uncertain.

The chain couples TRBV30 to TRBJ2-7; 10 nucleotides match TRBD2. J lost 0 bases, V lost 0 bases, and 5 bases had no gene match. CDR1 GTSNPN and CDR2 SVGIG come from the germline V gene (reference sequence). The CDR3 sequence is 16 residues long. Written as DNA, the CDR3 is TGTGCCTGGAGTGTACCGGCTAGCGGGAGCTCCTACGAGCAGTACTTC. It translates to CAWSVPASGSSYEQYF.

This chain links TRBV19 with TRBJ1-1; D perhaps matches TRBD1 (5 bases). V was pared by 8 bases and J by 10 bases, with 17 bases between. CDR1 is LNHDA, CDR2 SQIVND, per germline (reference sequence). The CDR3 length is 12 residues. The CDR3 sequence is CASGTGTSRAFF. The CDR3 region has the DNA TGTGCCAGTGGTACCGGGACTTCGCGAGCTTTCTTT.

The chain is built from TRBV3-1 (or the pseudogene TRBV3-2) and TRBJ2-5, with 11 bases identical to TRBD1. The germline CDR1 and CDR2 sequences are LGHDT and YNNKEL (reference sequence). The J segment lost 4 bases and the V segment lost 4 bases, leaving 8 bases of the junction unmatched. The CDR3 is 16 residues long. DNA for the CDR3: TGTGCCAGCAGCCTTGGACAGGGGGCGTTAGGAGAGACCCAGTACTTC. The encoded protein is CASSLGQGALGETQYF.

The chain recombines TRBV6-1 with TRBJ2-1; weak D call: TRBD2 (5 bases). This CDR3 is 15 amino acids long. The germline gives CDR1 MNHNS, CDR2 SASEGT. Trimming took 0 bases from V and 7 from J, leaving 13 bases between them. The CDR3 sequence: CASSEAGVGRNEQFF. The CDR3 nucleotides are TGTGCCAGCAGTGAAGCGGGAGTAGGTAGGAATGAGCAGTTCTTC.

The rearrangement uses TRBV6-5 and TRBJ2-5; D is undetermined. The CDR3 spans 11 residues. Trimming removed 6 bases at V and 3 bases at J, with 5 bases between. From germline, CDR1 is MNHEY and CDR2 SVGAGI. The CDR3 sequence is CASSQEETQYF. The DNA of the CDR3 is TGTGCCAGCAGCCAGGAAGAGACCCAGTACTTC.

The CDR3 sequence: CASRAGTGDLLGQFF. The CDR3 coding sequence is TGTGCCAGCAGGGCCGGGACAGGGGACCTTCTGGGGCAGTTCTTC. The chain joins TRBV2 to TRBJ2-1; 10 bases are a match to TRBD1. This CDR3 spans 15 amino acids. Per germline, CDR1 SNHLY and CDR2 FYNNEI. Unmatched junction bases numbered 14, after V lost 6 bases and J lost 12 bases.

This clone was recorded a few times. The genes are TRBV13 and TRBJ2-1; D is unclear. The germline CDR1 and CDR2 sequences are PRHDT and FYEKMQ (reference sequence). The CDR3 has 12 residues. The V and J ends lost 3 bases and 9 bases respectively, with 9 bases between them. CDR3 region: CASSLQSGEQFF. For the CDR3, the DNA is TGTGCCAGCAGCTTGCAATCCGGTGAGCAGTTCTTC.

This sequence joins TRBV18 and TRBJ1-3, with D hard to call. Germline values: CDR1 KGHSH, CDR2 LQKENI. The CDR3 spans 16 residues. Trimming removed 4 bases from V and 0 bases from J, with 13 bases in between. The CDR3 DNA reads TGTGCCAGCTCACTAAGGGAGAGTCTCTCTGGAAACACCATATATTTT. Protein: CASSLRESLSGNTIYF. Drawing the rest from reference TRBV18 and TRBJ1-3, the complete variable domain is NAGVMQNPRHLVRRRGQEARLRCSPMKGHSHVYWYRQLPEEGLKFMVYLQKENIIDESGMPKERFSAEFPKEGPSILRIQQVVRGDSAAYFCASSLRESLSGNTIYFGEGSWLTVV.

The rearrangement links TRBV19 to TRBJ2-3; 8 bases fit TRBD2. Germline CDR1 is LNHDA and CDR2 is SQIVND (reference sequence). The J segment lost 6 bases and the V segment lost 1 base, leaving 6 bases of the junction unmatched. This CDR3 is built from 15 residues. CDR3 DNA sequence: TGTGCCAGTAGTATAGCGAGCGGGAGTGCCGATACGCAGTATTTT. It encodes CASSIASGSADTQYF.

The chain is built from TRBV12-2 and TRBJ1-2. TRBV12-2 is termed a pseudogene. The CDR3 is made up of 18 amino acids. The DNA for the CDR3 is TGTGCAAGTCGCTTAGGAAGAGATTGGAGGGGCCCAGGCTATGGCTACACCTTC. Translating it yields CASRLGRDWRGPGYGYTF.

The chain is built from TRBV5-1 and TRBJ1-1; a weak D match, TRBD1 (6 bases). Trimming took off 3 bases at V and 4 bases at J, with 10 bases between the two ends. The germline gives CDR1 SGHRS, CDR2 YFSETQ. The CDR3 extends over 13 amino acids. CDR3 sequence (DNA): TGCGCCAGCAGCTCTCAGGGGCGCACTGAAGCTTTCTTT. It specifies CASSSQGRTEAFF. Supplemented by reference TRBV5-1 and TRBJ1-1, the full variable domain reads KAGVTQTPRYLIKTRGQQVTLSCSPISGHRSVSWYQQTPGQGLQFLFEYFSETQRNKGNFPGRFSGRQFSNSRSEMNVSTLELGDSALYLCASSSQGRTEAFFGQGTRLTVV.

This clone was found a few times. This chain connects TRBV5-1 to TRBJ2-2; maybe TRBD1 (6 bases). This CDR3 region has 15 residues. Trimming stripped 5 bases from V and 7 bases from J, with 18 bases between. Germline assignment: CDR1 SGHRS and CDR2 YFSETQ. DNA for the CDR3: TGCGCCAGCAGATTAGACAGGCTGGGCAGCGGGGAGCTGTTTTTT. It encodes CASRLDRLGSGELFF.